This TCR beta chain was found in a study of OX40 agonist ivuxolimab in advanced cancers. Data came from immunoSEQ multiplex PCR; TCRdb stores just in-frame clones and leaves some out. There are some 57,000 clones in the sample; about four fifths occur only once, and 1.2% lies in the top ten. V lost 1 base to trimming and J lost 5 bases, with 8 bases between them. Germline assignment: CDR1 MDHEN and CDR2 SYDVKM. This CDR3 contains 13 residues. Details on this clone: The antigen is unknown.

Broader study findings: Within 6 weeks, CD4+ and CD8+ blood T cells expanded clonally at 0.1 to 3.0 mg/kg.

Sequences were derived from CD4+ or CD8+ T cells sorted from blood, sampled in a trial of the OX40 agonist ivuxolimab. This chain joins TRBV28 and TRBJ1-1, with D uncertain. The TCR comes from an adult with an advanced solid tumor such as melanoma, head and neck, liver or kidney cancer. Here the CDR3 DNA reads TGTGCCAGCAGTTTATTGGGAAGAACTGAAGCTTTCTTT. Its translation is CASSLLGRTEAFF.